This T cell receptor (beta chain) was retrieved from a study of neurological immune-mediated disorders. Germline CDR1 and CDR2: SNHLY and FYNNEI. CDR3 length equals 15 residues. With 5 bases clipped from V and 5 bases from J, the junction kept 4 bases outside the gene matches. The authors obtained over 170 million TCR-beta sequences from 15-18 subjects per sequencing run. TCRdb fed the 5' RACE reads into MiXCR, producing one record per CDR3 protein. The repertoire consists of 45,000 to 50,000 distinct CDR3 sequences, with just under 4.5% occurring once and the leading ten covering 5.7%. This sequence joins TRBV2 and TRBJ1-5; TRBD1 matches 12 bases. The source of this sequence is a woman aged 55-70 years with multiple sclerosis. The sample taken for sequencing was PBMCs. The CDR3 loop is CASSSGTGGDQPQHF. The DNA of the CDR3 is TGTGCCAGCAGTTCCGGGACAGGGGGCGATCAGCCCCAGCATTTT.